The 14 T cell receptor beta chains given below trace back to one sample, sequenced in a study of blood T cells in healthy people across ages. Through a sample-barcoded 5' primer and a J-beta primer mix, a second PCR was run for 7 to 11 cycles. TCRdb recomputed calls from the 5' RACE reads with MiXCR, one row per CDR3 protein. Found here are 1.5 million or so distinct CDR3 sequences, under 55% of them singletons; the top ten hold about 3.8%. The sample comprised blood. These receptors came from a woman aged 18-29 years in good health.

On this clonotype: A read error is possible here, since a much larger clone lies one base away. The J gene is TRBJ1-1, the V gene TRBV4-2, with 7 positions matching TRBD1. Germline assignment: CDR1 LGHNA and CDR2 YNFKEQ. CDR3 length: 16 amino acids. V lost 0 bases and J lost 3; bases outside the gene matches: 7. The CDR3 loop is CASSQDEGRGDTEAFF. CDR3 coding DNA: TGTGCCAGCAGCCAAGATGAAGGCAGGGGGGACACTGAAGCTTTCTTT.

To note about this clonotype: This may be a read error, as it is one base from a much larger clone. V and J are TRBV13 and TRBJ2-1, with D maybe TRBD2 (7 bases). CDR1 and CDR2 from the germline V gene are PRHDT and FYEKMQ (reference sequence). The CDR3 runs 18 residues. The CDR3 spells CVSSLTGGRALSYNEQFF. In DNA form, the CDR3 reads TGTGTCAGCAGCTTAACGGGGGGCCGCGCTCTCTCATACAATGAGCAGTTCTTC.

This clonotype was counted a few times. J is TRBJ2-1 and V is TRBV11-2; D ambiguous. Germline V gene lookup returns CDR1 SGHAT and CDR2 FQNNGV. The CDR3 runs to 12 residues. V lost 4 bases and J 8 bases, leaving 9 bases between the germline ends. CDR3 DNA sequence: TGTGCCAGCAGCTATGACCGGTATGAGCAGTTCTTC. Its translation: CASSYDRYEQFF.

The chain carries TRBV20-1 and TRBJ1-1; D gene unclear. Trimming cost V 2 bases and J 7 bases, with 17 bases left between them. Germline assignment: CDR1 DFQATT and CDR2 SNEGSKA (reference sequence). The CDR3 loop spans 14 amino acids. The CDR3 loop reads CSARSPYPLLEAFF. The CDR3 nucleotides read TGCAGTGCTAGATCCCCCTACCCTCTGCTTGAAGCTTTCTTT.

V gene TRBV4-1 combines with J gene TRBJ2-7; 13 bases agree with TRBD2. This CDR3 has 15 amino acids. Trimming removed 5 bases from V and 4 bases from J; junction bases left unmatched: 5. Germline-derived CDR1 and CDR2 are MGHRA and YSYEKL. This CDR3 reads CASSAGTSGEYEQYF. In DNA form, the CDR3 reads TGCGCCAGCAGCGCCGGGACTAGCGGGGAGTACGAGCAGTACTTC.

The chain carries TRBV20-1 and TRBJ1-5; D is perhaps TRBD1 (5 bases). The CDR3 length is 13 residues. Germline CDR1 reads DFQATT; CDR2 reads SNEGSKA (reference sequence). This CDR3 reads CREDSLSNQPQHF. As DNA, the CDR3 is TGCAGGGAAGACAGTTTAAGCAATCAGCCCCAGCATTTT.

The gene calls are TRBV25-1 and TRBJ2-1; 8 bases are shared with TRBD1. V trimming: 3 bases; J trimming: 7 bases; junction bases outside the gene matches: 8. The V gene's germline CDR1 is MGHDK and CDR2 SYGVNS. This CDR3 has 15 residues. The CDR3 region has the DNA TGTGCCAGCAGTGAGATTGGTACAGGGGGAAATGAGCAGTTCTTC. It codes for CASSEIGTGGNEQFF. Full variable domain (missing parts from reference TRBV25-1 and TRBJ2-1): EADIYQTPRYLVIGTGKKITLECSQTMGHDKMYWYQQDPGMELHLIHYSYGVNSTEKGDLSSESTVSRIRTEHFPLTLESARPSHTSQYLCASSEIGTGGNEQFFGPGTRLTVL.

This chain joins TRBV12-3 or TRBV12-4 and TRBJ2-3; either TRBD1 or TRBD2 may fit D (5 bases each). The CDR3 runs to 11 residues. Trimming shortened V by 3 bases and J by 10 bases, and 8 bases separated the two germline ends. For the CDR3, the DNA is TGTGCCAGCAGTTTCCCGGGGCCGCAGTATTTT. As protein: CASSFPGPQYF.

This clonotype occurred a few times. This chain uses TRBV4-3 with TRBJ1-5, with unresolved D. Trimming cost V 0 bases and J 5 bases, with 11 bases left between them. This CDR3 has 15 residues. From germline, CDR1 is LGHNA and CDR2 YSLEER. In nucleotides, the CDR3 is TGCGCCAGCAGCCAAGATTTTTCGGGAGATCAGCCCCAGCATTTT. As protein: CASSQDFSGDQPQHF.

This clonotype occurred many times. The V and J genes are TRBV27 and TRBJ2-7; possibly TRBD1 or TRBD2 for D (5 bases each). Trimming shortened V by 6 bases and J by 2 bases, and 5 bases separated the two germline ends. Germline CDR1 and CDR2: MNHEY and SMNVEV (reference sequence). There are 11 residues in the CDR3. DNA of the CDR3: TGTGCCAGCAGGGGGGCCTACGAGCAGTACTTC. This gives the protein CASRGAYEQYF.

Written as DNA, the CDR3 is TGTGCCAGCAGTTTATCACAGCGGTCGAGGGAGACCCAGTACTTC. It yields the protein CASSLSQRSRETQYF. This chain uses TRBV28 with TRBJ2-5, with D tentatively TRBD2 (5 bases). The CDR3 is 15 residues long. Germline CDR1 and CDR2: MDHEN and SYDVKM. Trimming left V 1 base short and J 5 bases short, with 14 bases between.

This clonotype has only a few counts. This chain links TRBV7-9 with TRBJ2-1; weak D call: TRBD1 (5 bases). The CDR3 loop spans 15 amino acids. CDR1 SEHNR and CDR2 FQNEAQ come from the germline V gene (reference sequence). Trimming took 5 bases from V and 0 from J, leaving 11 bases between them. The CDR3 loop is CASSQTAVSYNEQFF. CDR3 bases: TGTGCCAGCAGCCAGACAGCCGTCTCCTACAATGAGCAGTTCTTC.

The CDR3 DNA reads TGTGCCAGCAGCTTGATAATGTGGGTAGGTCAGCCCCAGCATTTT. Amino acids: CASSLIMWVGQPQHF. The chain couples TRBV5-8 to TRBJ1-5; D is unclear. This CDR3 has 15 residues. From germline, CDR1 is SGHTS and CDR2 YDEGEE. The V gene lost 1 base and the J gene lost 6 bases, with 14 bases spanning the gap. The whole variable domain, remainder taken from reference TRBV5-8 and TRBJ1-5, is EAGVTQSPTHLIKTRGQQATLRCSPISGHTSVYWYQQALGLGLQFLLWYDEGEERNRGNFPPRFSGRQFPNYSSELNVNALELEDSALYLCASSLIMWVGQPQHFGDGTRLSIL.

V usage is TRBV6-2 or TRBV6-3 and J usage is TRBJ2-1; no definite D call. The J call may be wrong; the DNA end is better matched by TRBJ2-7. Germline lookup yields CDR1 MNHEY and CDR2 SVGEGT. The CDR3 totals 16 residues. CDR3 nucleotides: TGTGCCAGCTCCTTACCCCGGCAGCCTTTTTACAATGAGCAGTACTTC. Amino acids: CASSLPRQPFYNEQYF.